This TCR beta chain was recorded in a study of blood T cell repertoires in COVID-19. Study in general: The United States, Italy and Spain were the sources of the acute and convalescent COVID-19 samples. Sample material is recorded as cDNA or gDNA derived from T cells, B-cell-depleted T cells, or PBMCs.

Original processing methods: Amplified reference gene primers provided the basis for estimating nucleated cell counts. The table came from immunoSEQ multiplex PCR; TCRdb's copy has only in-frame clones and leaves some out. V and J calls plus clone size are reproduced from that table; the DNA served to infer D and trimming. The table shows 130,000 to 150,000 clones, with 85% occurring only once. The receptor's source is a human donor with acute or convalescent COVID-19. The donor label of this sample is uncertain. The sequencing sample was made of peripheral blood.

The CDR3 here is CASSQGGGAYNEQFF. CDR3 DNA sequence: TGCGCCAGCAGCCAAGGTGGGGGGGCCTACAATGAGCAGTTCTTC. This chain links TRBV4-1 with TRBJ2-1; 7 bases line up with TRBD2. This CDR3 is built from 15 residues. The germline CDR1 and CDR2 sequences are MGHRA and YSYEKL. The trim removed 1 base at V and 2 bases at J, leaving 2 bases unmatched.